These 8 T cell receptor beta chains share one sample of origin, sequenced in a study of blood T cell repertoires in COVID-19. Profiling relied on immunoSEQ multiplex PCR, and the TCRdb table lists in-frame clones only, not all of them. Counted here are some 90,000 clones, 80% to 90% occurring once; the ten biggest clones make up 0.95% to 1.5%. The sequencing input was peripheral blood. The receptors stem from a man of 80 years or more with active or convalescent COVID-19.

CDR3 nucleotide sequence: TGTGCCAGCAGCTGGGACACGAACACTGAAGCTTTCTTT. It yields the protein CASSWDTNTEAFF. The rearrangement links TRBV7-2 to TRBJ1-1; D is perhaps TRBD1 (6 bases). CDR3 size: 13 residues. V dropped 4 bases and J dropped 1 base, with 7 bases sitting between them. Germline assignment: CDR1 SGHTA and CDR2 FQGNSA.

This chain links TRBV5-6 with TRBJ1-5; 9 nucleotides agree with TRBD1. Germline V CDR1 and CDR2: SGHDT, YYEEEE. J gave up 7 bases and V 0 bases, and 11 bases lay outside the gene matches. This CDR3 region has 17 residues. The CDR3, as DNA: TGTGCCAGCAGCTTGGGACAGGGGGGAGGGTTCGTCCAGCCCCAGCATTTT. It translates to CASSLGQGGGFVQPQHF.

This chain links TRBV7-9 with TRBJ2-2; the D gene is possibly TRBD2 (5 bases). Germline V gene sequence: CDR1 SEHNR, CDR2 FQNEAQ (reference sequence). Trimming cost V 5 bases and J 8 bases, with 18 bases left between them. The CDR3 spans 15 residues. CDR3 sequence reads: CASSPRAGRAGELFF. The CDR3 region has the DNA TGTGCCAGCAGCCCCCGGGCCGGGCGGGCGGGGGAGCTGTTTTTT. The complete variable domain, with remaining parts taken from reference TRBV7-9 and TRBJ2-2, reads DTGVSQNPRHKITKRGQNVTFRCDPISEHNRLYWYRQTLGQGPEFLTYFQNEAQLEKSRLLSDRFSAERPKGSFSTLEIQRTEQGDSAMYLCASSPRAGRAGELFFGEGSRLTVL.

The chain is built from TRBV10-3 and TRBJ2-7; 14 bases align to TRBD2. The CDR3 extends over 16 amino acids. Trimming at V came to 1 base and at J to 6 bases, leaving 5 bases not matched to a gene. Germline CDR1 and CDR2: ENHRY and SYGVKD. The DNA of the CDR3 is TGTGCCATCAGTGAGTGGACTAGCGGGAGGTTTAGCGAGCAGTACTTC. It encodes CAISEWTSGRFSEQYF.

The genes are TRBV28 and TRBJ1-1; D gene uncertain. Trimming pared 9 bases from V and 1 base from J, leaving 9 bases between. Germline V gene sequence: CDR1 MDHEN, CDR2 SYDVKM. This CDR3 region has 12 residues. CDR3: CASEARNTEAFF. CDR3 in DNA: TGTGCCAGTGAAGCAAGGAACACTGAAGCTTTCTTT.

The chain links TRBV20-1 to TRBJ2-7; 10 bases align to TRBD2. Germline assignment: CDR1 DFQATT and CDR2 SNEGSKA (reference sequence). This CDR3 is built from 14 residues. With 3 bases clipped from V and 3 bases from J, the junction kept 5 bases outside the gene matches. The CDR3 is CSASTSSGGYEQYF. The DNA for the CDR3 is TGCAGTGCTAGTACCTCTAGCGGGGGCTACGAGCAGTACTTC.

The rearrangement joins TRBV29-1 to TRBJ2-7; D gene unclear. Germline assignment: CDR1 SQVTM and CDR2 ANQGSEA. CDR3 length: 14 residues. Between the trimmed V and J ends, which lost 4 bases and 4 bases, there was a span of 17 bases. The CDR3: CSVVHRSLSYEQYF. The CDR3 region has the DNA TGCAGCGTTGTCCACAGATCACTTTCATACGAGCAGTACTTC.

The chain couples TRBV9 to TRBJ2-7, with 10 bases aligning to TRBD1. V lost 2 bases, J lost 2 bases, and 1 base stayed unmatched. The germline CDR1 and CDR2 sequences are SGDLS and YYNGEE. This CDR3 is 14 amino acids long. In nucleotides, the CDR3 is TGTGCCAGCAGCGTCGGGACAGGGGCCTACGAGCAGTACTTC. This gives the protein CASSVGTGAYEQYF.